The source of this TCR beta chain is a study of identical twins. One entry per CDR3 protein, called by TCRdb with MiXCR from the 5' RACE reads. Here the sample spans 450,000 to 650,000 distinct CDR3 sequences, 9.5% to 10% being singletons. The length of the CDR3 is 15 residues. CDR1 and CDR2 (germline): SGHDT, YYEEEE. The J segment lost 3 bases and the V segment lost 4 bases, leaving 7 bases of the junction unmatched. Study-wide results and limits: Twins' surplus sharing was weaker for beta out-of-frame sequences. Models underpredicted monozygotic twin sharing of out-of-frame TCR alpha.

On this clonotype: Its antigen is still unknown.

In addition, the sample was reused for a study of yellow fever vaccine responses in identical twins.

The sequenced material came from PBMCs. The sequence was collected from a woman younger than 30 in good health. V usage is TRBV5-6 and J usage is TRBJ2-3; TRBD2 aligns across 8 bases. DNA of the CDR3: TGTGCCAGCAGCCCCCGGGGGGGTAAAACAGATACGCAGTATTTT. This translates into CASSPRGGKTDTQYF.